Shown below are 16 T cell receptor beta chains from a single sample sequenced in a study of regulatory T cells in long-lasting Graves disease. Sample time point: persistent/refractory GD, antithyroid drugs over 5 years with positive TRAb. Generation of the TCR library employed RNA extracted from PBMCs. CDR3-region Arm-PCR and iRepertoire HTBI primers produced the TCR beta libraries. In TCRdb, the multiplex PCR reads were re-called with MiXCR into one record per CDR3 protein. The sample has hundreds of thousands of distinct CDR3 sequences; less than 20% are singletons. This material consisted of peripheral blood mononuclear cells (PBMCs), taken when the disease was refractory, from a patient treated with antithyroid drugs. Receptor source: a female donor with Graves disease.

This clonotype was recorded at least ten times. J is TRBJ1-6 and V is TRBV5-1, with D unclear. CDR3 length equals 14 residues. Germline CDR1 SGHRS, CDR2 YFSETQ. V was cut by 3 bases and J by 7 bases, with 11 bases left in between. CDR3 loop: CASSWIGGNSPLHF. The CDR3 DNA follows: TGCGCCAGCAGCTGGATCGGTGGGAATTCACCCCTCCACTTT.

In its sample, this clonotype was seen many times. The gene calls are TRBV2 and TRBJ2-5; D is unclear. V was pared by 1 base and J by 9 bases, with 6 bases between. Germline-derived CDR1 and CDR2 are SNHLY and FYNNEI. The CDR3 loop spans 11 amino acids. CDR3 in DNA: TGTGCCAGCAGTGAAGAGTCAGCCCAGTACTTC. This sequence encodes CASSEESAQYF.

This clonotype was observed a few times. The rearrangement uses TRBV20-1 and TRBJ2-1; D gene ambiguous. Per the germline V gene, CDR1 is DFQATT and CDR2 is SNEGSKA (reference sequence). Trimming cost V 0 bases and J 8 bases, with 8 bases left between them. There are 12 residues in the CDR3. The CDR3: CSAREDGHEQFF. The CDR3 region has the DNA TGCAGTGCTAGAGAGGATGGCCATGAGCAGTTCTTC.

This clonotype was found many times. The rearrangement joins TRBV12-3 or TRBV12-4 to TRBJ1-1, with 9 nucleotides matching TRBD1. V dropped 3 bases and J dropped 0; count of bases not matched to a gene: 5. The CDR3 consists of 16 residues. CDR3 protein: CASSLGDRAMNTEAFF. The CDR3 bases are TGTGCCAGCAGTTTGGGGGACAGGGCTATGAACACTGAAGCTTTCTTT.

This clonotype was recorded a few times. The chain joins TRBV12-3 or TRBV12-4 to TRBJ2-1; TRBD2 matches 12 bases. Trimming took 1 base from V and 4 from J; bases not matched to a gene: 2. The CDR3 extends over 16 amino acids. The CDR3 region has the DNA TGTGCCAGCAGTTTAGTTCTAGCGGGGGGGTACAATGAGCAGTTCTTC. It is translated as CASSLVLAGGYNEQFF.

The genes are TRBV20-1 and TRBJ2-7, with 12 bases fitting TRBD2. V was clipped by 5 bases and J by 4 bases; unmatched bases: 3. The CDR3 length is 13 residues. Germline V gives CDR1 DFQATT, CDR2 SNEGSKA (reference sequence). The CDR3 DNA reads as TGCAGTGCTCCGACTAGCGGGAGATACGAGCAGTACTTC. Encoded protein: CSAPTSGRYEQYF.

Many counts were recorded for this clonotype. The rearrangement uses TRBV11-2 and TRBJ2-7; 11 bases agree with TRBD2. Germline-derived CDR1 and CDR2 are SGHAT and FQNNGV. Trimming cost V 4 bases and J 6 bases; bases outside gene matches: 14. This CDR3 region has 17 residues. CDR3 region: CASSSQLLAGGPGEQYF. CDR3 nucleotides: TGTGCCAGCAGCTCCCAGCTGTTAGCGGGAGGGCCTGGCGAGCAGTACTTC.

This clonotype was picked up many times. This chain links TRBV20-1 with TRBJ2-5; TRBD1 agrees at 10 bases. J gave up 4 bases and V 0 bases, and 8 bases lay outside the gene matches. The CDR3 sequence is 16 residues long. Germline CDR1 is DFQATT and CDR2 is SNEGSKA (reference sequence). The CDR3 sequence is CSARDLDRGWAETQYF. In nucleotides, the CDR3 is TGCAGTGCTAGAGATCTGGACAGGGGGTGGGCAGAGACCCAGTACTTC.

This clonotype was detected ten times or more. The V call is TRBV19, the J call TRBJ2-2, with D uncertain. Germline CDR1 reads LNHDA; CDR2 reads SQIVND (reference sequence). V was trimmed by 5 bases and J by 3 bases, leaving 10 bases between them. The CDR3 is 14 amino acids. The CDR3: CASSPRTYTGELFF. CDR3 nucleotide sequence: TGTGCCAGTAGTCCTCGGACCTACACCGGGGAGCTGTTTTTT. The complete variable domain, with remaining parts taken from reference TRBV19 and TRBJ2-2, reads DGGITQSPKYLFRKEGQNVTLSCEQNLNHDAMYWYRQDPGQGLRLIYYSQIVNDFQKGDIAEGYSVSREKKESFPLTVTSAQKNPTAFYLCASSPRTYTGELFFGEGSRLTVL.

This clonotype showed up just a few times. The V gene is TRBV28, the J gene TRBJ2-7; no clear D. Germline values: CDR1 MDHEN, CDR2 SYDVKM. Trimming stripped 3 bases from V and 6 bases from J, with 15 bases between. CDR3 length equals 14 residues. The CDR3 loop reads CASSLLGQRSEQYF. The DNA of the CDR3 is TGTGCCAGCAGTTTGCTTGGCCAAAGAAGCGAGCAGTACTTC. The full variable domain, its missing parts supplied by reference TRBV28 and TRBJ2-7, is DVKVTQSSRYLVKRTGEKVFLECVQDMDHENMFWYRQDPGLGLRLIYFSYDVKMKEKGDIPEGYSVSREKKERFSLILESASTNQTSMYLCASSLLGQRSEQYFGPGTRLTVT.

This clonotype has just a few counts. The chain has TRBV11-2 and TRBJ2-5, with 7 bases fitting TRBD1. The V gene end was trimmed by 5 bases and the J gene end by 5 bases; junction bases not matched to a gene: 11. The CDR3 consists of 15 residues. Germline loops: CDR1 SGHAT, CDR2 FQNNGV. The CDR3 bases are TGTGCCAGCAGCGCCCTAACAGGGGTAGGGGAGACCCAGTACTTC. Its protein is CASSALTGVGETQYF.

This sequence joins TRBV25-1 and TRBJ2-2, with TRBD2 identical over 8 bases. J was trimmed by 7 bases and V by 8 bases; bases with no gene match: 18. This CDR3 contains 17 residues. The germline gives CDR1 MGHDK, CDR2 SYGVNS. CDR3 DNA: TGTGCCAGCTCCCCCAGAGAGGCGGGAGGATTAAGCGGGGAGCTGTTTTTT. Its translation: CASSPREAGGLSGELFF.

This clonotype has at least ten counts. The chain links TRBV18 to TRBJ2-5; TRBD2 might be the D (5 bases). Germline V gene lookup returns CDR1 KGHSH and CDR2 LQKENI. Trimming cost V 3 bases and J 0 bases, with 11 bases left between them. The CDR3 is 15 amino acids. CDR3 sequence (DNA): TGTGCCAGCTCACCGGACTCAAGGTACCAAGAGACCCAGTACTTC. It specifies CASSPDSRYQETQYF. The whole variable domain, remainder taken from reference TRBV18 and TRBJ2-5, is NAGVMQNPRHLVRRRGQEARLRCSPMKGHSHVYWYRQLPEEGLKFMVYLQKENIIDESGMPKERFSAEFPKEGPSILRIQQVVRGDSAAYFCASSPDSRYQETQYFGPGTRLLVL.

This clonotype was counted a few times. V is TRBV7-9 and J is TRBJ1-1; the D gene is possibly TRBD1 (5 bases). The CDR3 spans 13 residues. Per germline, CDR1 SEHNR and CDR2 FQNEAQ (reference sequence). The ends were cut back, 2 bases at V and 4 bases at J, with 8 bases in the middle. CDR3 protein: CASSLPGPTEAFF. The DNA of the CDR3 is TGTGCCAGCAGCTTACCAGGGCCCACTGAAGCTTTCTTT.

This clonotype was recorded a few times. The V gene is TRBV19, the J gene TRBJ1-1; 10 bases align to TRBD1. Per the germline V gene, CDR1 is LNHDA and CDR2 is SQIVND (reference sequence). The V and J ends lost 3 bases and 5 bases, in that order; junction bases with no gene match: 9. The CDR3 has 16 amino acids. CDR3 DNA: TGTGCCAGTAGTATTGGGTCCCGGGACAGGGGTACTGAAGCTTTCTTT. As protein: CASSIGSRDRGTEAFF.

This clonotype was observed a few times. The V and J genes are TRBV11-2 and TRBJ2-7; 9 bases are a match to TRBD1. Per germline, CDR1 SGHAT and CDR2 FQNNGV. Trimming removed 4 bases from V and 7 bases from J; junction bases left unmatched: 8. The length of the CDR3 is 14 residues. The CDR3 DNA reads TGTGCCAGCAGCTCCTTGACAGGGGGTCGTGAGCAGTACTTC. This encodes CASSSLTGGREQYF. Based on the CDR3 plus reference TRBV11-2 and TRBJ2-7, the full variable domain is EAGVAQSPRYKIIEKRQSVAFWCNPISGHATLYWYQQILGQGPKLLIQFQNNGVVDDSQLPKDRFSAERLKGVDSTLKIQPAKLEDSAVYLCASSSLTGGREQYFGPGTRLTVT.